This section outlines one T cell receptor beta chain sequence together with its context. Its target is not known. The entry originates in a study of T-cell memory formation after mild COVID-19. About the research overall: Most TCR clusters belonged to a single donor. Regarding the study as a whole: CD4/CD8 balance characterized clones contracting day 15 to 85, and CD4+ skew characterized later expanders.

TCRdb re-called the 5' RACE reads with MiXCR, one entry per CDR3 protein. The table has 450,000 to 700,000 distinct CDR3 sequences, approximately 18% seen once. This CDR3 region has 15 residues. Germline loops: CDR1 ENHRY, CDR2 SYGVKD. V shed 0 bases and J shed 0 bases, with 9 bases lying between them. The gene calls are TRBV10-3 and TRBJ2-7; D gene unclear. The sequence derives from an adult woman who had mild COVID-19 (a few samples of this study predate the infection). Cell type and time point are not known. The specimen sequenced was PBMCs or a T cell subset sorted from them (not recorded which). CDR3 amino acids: CAISESRSASYEQYF. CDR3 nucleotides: TGTGCCATCAGTGAGTCGCGTAGTGCCTCCTACGAGCAGTACTTC.